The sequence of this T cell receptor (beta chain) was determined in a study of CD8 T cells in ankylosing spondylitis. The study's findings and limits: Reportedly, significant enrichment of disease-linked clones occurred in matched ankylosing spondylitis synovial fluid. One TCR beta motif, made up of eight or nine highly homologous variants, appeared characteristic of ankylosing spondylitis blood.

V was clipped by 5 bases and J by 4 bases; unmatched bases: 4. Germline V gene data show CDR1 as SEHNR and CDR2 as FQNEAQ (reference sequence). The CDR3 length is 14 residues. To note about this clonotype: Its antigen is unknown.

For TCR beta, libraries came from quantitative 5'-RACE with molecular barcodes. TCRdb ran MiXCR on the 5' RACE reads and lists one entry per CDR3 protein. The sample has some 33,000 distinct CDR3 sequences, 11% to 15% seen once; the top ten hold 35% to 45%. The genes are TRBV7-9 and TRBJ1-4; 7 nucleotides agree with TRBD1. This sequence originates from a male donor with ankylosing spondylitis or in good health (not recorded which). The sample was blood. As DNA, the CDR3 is TGTGCCAGCAGCCCGGGACAGCTTAATGAAAAACTGTTTTTT. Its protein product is CASSPGQLNEKLFF. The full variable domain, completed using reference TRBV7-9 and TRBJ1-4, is DTGVSQNPRHKITKRGQNVTFRCDPISEHNRLYWYRQTLGQGPEFLTYFQNEAQLEKSRLLSDRFSAERPKGSFSTLEIQRTEQGDSAMYLCASSPGQLNEKLFFGSGTQLSVL.